This T cell receptor beta chain was recorded in a study of T cells in Graves' hyperthyroidism and ophthalmopathy. Study summary: At the time of initial diagnosis and before any treatment, peripheral blood was collected.

Germline trimming cut 1 base from V and 1 base from J; bases unmatched to any gene: 6. The CDR3 has 16 amino acids. The germline V gene has CDR1 SGHTA and CDR2 FQGNSA. Patients having uncontrolled infection, another autoimmune disease, pregnancy or lactation were not included. RNA transcripts were the template for amplifying TCR beta CDR3 regions. Primed by the HTBI set, a first-round RT-PCR was run on the TCR CDR3. TCRdb ran MiXCR on the multiplex PCR reads and lists one entry per CDR3 protein. This table holds hundreds of thousands of distinct CDR3 sequences, roughly 15% found once. This clonotype was detected a few times.

This rearrangement joins TRBV7-2 to TRBJ1-2, with 7 bases that match TRBD1. The origin of this receptor is a woman aged 18-29 years with Graves' ophthalmopathy. Sample: blood. The CDR3 DNA reads as TGTGCCAGCAGCTTAGTTCCCCAGGGGGGTAACTATGGCTACACCTTC. Translated, it gives CASSLVPQGGNYGYTF.